This T cell receptor beta chain was obtained from a study of T cell clonality in common variable immunodeficiency. Worth noting for this clone: Read data end 3 residues before the CDR3 end; the end is taken from the germline J gene.

Profiled with immunoSEQ multiplex PCR; TCRdb holds only in-frame clones, not every one. Recorded here are under 65,000 clones, none singletons. In germline, CDR1 is MNHNS, CDR2 SASEGT. J gave up 2 bases and V 3 bases, and 4 bases lay outside the gene matches. The CDR3 totals 16 residues. Sequencing input: peripheral blood mononuclear cells. This receptor was identified in a person between 18 and 75 years old in good health. The chain recombines TRBV6-1 with TRBJ1-3, with TRBD1 identical over 10 bases. The sequenced CDR3 bases are TGTGCCAGCAGTGAGACAGGGACAGGGGCTGGAAACACC. Translation: CASSETGTGAGNT. In full, the CDR3 is CASSETGTGAGNTIYF.